This T cell receptor beta chain was captured by sequencing in a study of control samples from healthy donors and cancer patients. Trimming left V 3 bases short and J 4 bases short, with 10 bases between. CDR1 and CDR2 (germline): MNHEY, SVGAGI. The CDR3 extends over 15 amino acids. The protocol was immunoSEQ multiplex PCR, while the TCRdb copy is restricted to in-frame clones and leaves out a portion. The table has 130,000 or so clones, about 90% seen once; the top ten hold about 7.6%. The gene calls are TRBV6-5 and TRBJ1-6; D may be TRBD1 (6 bases). Sequencing was done on a sample of blood. The clonotype was recovered from a young man in good health. CDR3 DNA: TGTGCCAGCAGTTATACAGGGCCTTATAATTCACCCCTCCACTTT. It codes for CASSYTGPYNSPLHF.